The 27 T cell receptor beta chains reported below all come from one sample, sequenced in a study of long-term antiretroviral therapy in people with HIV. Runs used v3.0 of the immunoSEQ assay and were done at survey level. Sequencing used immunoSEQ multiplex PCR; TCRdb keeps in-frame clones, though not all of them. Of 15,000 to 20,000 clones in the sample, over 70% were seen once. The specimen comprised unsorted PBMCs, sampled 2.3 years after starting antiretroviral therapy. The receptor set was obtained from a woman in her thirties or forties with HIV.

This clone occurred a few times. The DNA of the CDR3 is TGTGCCAGCAGTGAGGGGCAGGTCGGTGAGCAGTTCTTC. It is translated as CASSEGQVGEQFF. This chain connects TRBV2 to TRBJ2-1, with a possible D match to TRBD1 (5 bases). Trimming removed 3 bases at V and 9 bases at J, with 12 bases between. Germline V CDR1 and CDR2: SNHLY, FYNNEI. This CDR3 region has 13 residues.

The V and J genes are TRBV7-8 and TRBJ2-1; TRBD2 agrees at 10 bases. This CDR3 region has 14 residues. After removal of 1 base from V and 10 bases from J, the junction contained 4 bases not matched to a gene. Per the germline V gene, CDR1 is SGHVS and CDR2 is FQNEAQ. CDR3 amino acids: CASSLVISGGEQFF. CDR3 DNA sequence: TGTGCCAGCAGCTTAGTTATTAGCGGGGGGGAGCAGTTCTTC.

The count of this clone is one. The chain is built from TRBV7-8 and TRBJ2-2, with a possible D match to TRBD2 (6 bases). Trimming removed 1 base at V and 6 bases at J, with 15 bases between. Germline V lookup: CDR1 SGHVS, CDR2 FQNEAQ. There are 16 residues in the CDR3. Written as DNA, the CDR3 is TGTGCCAGCAGCTTAGAGTCCGGGGGAGCACCCGGGGAGCTGTTTTTT. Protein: CASSLESGGAPGELFF. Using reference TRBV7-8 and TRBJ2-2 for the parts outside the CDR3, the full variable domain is GAGVSQSPRYKVAKRGQDVALRCDPISGHVSLFWYQQALGQGPEFLTYFQNEAQLDKSGLPSDRFFAERPEGSVSTLKIQRTQQEDSAVYLCASSLESGGAPGELFFGEGSRLTVL.

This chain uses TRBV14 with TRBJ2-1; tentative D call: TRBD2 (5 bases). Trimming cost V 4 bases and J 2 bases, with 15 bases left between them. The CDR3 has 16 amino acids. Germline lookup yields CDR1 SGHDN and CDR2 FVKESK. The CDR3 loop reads CASSPIAGETYNEQFF. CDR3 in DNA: TGTGCCAGCAGCCCCATCGCTGGGGAGACCTACAATGAGCAGTTCTTC.

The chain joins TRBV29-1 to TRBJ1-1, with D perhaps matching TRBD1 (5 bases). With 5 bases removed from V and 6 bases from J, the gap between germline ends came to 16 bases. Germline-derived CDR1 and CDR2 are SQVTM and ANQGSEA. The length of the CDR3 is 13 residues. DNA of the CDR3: TGCAGCGTTTCCTTTCTAGGACATCCTGAAGCTTTCTTT. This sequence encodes CSVSFLGHPEAFF.

CDR3 in DNA: TGTGCCAGCAGCTCCGGGACTGGGAGGGATACGCAGTATTTT. It specifies CASSSGTGRDTQYF. The rearrangement joins TRBV13 to TRBJ2-3, with D tentatively TRBD2 (6 bases). The ends were cut back, 4 bases at V and 6 bases at J, with 14 bases in the middle. Germline V CDR1 and CDR2: PRHDT, FYEKMQ (reference sequence). CDR3 length: 14 amino acids.

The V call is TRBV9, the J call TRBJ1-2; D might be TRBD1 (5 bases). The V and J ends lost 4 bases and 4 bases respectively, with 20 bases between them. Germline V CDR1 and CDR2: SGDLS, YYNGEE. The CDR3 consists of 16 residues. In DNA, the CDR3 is TGTGCCAGCAGCATCCAAGGGAGGGGTGGAGGCTATGGCTACACCTTC. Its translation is CASSIQGRGGGYGYTF.

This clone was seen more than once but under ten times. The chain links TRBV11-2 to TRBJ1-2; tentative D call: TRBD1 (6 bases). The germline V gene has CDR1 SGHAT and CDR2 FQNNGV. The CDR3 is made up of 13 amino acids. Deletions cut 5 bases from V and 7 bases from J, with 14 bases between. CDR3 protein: CASSQTGTSGYTF. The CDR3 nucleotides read TGTGCCAGCAGCCAGACCGGGACATCTGGCTACACCTTC.

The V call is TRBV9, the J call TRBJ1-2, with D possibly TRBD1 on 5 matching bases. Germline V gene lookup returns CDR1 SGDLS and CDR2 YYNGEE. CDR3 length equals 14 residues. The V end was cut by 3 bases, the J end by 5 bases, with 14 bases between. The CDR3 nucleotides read TGTGCCAGCAGCGCGGGGACGGGACGGTATGGCTACACCTTC. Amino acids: CASSAGTGRYGYTF.

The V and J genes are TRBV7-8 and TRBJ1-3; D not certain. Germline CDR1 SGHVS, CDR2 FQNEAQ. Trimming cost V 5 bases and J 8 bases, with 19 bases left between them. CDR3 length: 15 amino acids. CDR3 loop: CASSPIGRIADTIYF. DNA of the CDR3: TGTGCCAGCAGCCCCATCGGCAGAATCGCGGACACCATATATTTT.

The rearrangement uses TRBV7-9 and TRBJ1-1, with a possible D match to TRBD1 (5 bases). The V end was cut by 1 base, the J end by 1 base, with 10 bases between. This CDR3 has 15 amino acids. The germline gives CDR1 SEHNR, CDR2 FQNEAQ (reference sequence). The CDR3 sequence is CASSLEFGGNTEAFF. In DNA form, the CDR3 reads TGTGCCAGCAGCTTAGAATTCGGGGGGAACACTGAAGCTTTCTTT.

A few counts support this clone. The CDR3 DNA follows: TGTGCCAGTAGTAGGAGGAAGACAGGGTGGAAAAATCAGCCCCAGCATTTT. Translating gives CASSRRKTGWKNQPQHF. The chain links TRBV19 to TRBJ1-5; 7 nucleotides line up with TRBD1. Per germline, CDR1 LNHDA and CDR2 SQIVND (reference sequence). This CDR3 spans 17 amino acids. V lost 4 bases, J lost 4 bases, and 13 bases stayed unmatched.

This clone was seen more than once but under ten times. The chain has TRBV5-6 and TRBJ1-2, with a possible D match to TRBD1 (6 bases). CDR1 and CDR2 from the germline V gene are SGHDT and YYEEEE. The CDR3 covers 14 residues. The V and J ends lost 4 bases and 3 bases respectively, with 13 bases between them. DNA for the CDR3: TGTGCCAGCAGCAATCAGGGGAGTTACTATGGCTACACCTTC. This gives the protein CASSNQGSYYGYTF. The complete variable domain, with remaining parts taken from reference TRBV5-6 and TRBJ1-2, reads DAGVTQSPTHLIKTRGQQVTLRCSPKSGHDTVSWYQQALGQGPQFIFQYYEEEERQRGNFPDRFSGHQFPNYSSELNVNALLLGDSALYLCASSNQGSYYGYTFGSGTRLTVV.

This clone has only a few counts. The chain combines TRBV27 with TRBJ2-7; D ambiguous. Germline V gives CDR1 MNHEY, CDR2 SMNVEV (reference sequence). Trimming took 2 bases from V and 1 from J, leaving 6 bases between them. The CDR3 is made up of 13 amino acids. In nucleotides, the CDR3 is TGTGCCAGCAGTTTAGGCAGGTCCTACGAGCAGTACTTC. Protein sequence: CASSLGRSYEQYF.

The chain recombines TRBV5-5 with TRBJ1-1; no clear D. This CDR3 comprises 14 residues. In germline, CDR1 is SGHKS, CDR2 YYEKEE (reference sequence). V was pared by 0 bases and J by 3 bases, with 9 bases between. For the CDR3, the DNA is TGTGCCAGCAGCTTGGTAGGGTCGGACACTGAAGCTTTCTTT. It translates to CASSLVGSDTEAFF. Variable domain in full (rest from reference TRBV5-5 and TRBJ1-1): DAGVTQSPTHLIKTRGQQVTLRCSPISGHKSVSWYQQVLGQGPQFIFQYYEKEERGRGNFPDRFSARQFPNYSSELNVNALLLGDSALYLCASSLVGSDTEAFFGQGTRLTVV.

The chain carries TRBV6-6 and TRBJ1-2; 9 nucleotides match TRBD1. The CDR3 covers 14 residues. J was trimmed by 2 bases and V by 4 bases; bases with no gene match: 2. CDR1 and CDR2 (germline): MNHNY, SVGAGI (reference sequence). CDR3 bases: TGTGCCAGCAGTTGGACAGGGGCGAACTATGGCTACACCTTC. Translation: CASSWTGANYGYTF.

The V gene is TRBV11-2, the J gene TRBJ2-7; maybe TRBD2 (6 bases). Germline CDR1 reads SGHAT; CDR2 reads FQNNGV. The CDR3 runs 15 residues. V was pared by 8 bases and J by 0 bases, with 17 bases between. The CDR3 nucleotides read TGTGCCAGCGGCGAACTGAAGCGGGCCTCCTACGAGCAGTACTTC. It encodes CASGELKRASYEQYF.

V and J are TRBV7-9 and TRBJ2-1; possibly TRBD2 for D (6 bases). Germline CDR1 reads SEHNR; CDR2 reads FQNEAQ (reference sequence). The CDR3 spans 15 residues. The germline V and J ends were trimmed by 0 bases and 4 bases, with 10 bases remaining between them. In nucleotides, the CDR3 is TGTGCCAGCAGCTTAGCCAGCGGGCTATACAATGAGCAGTTCTTC. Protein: CASSLASGLYNEQFF.

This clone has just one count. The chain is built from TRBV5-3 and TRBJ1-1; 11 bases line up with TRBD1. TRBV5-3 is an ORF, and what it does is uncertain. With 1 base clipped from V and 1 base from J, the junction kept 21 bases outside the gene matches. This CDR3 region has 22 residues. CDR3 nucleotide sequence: TGTGCCAGAAGCTTGTCTTTCGGGACAGGGGGTCTGGGGATAATATGGAACACTGAAGCTTTCTTT. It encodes CARSLSFGTGGLGIIWNTEAFF.

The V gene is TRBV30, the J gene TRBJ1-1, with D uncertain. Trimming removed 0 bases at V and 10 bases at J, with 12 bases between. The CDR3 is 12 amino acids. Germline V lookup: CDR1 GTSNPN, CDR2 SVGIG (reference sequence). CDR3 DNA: TGTGCCTGGAGTGTCTTCTTCTGGGGAGCTTTCTTT. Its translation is CAWSVFFWGAFF.

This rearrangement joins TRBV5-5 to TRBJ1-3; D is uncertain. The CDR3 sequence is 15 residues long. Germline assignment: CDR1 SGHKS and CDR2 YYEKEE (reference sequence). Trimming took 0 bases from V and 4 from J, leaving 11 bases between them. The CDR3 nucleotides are TGTGCCAGCAGCTTGGATTCGGCTGCCGGAAACACCATATATTTT. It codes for CASSLDSAAGNTIYF. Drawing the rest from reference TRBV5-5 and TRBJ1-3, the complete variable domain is DAGVTQSPTHLIKTRGQQVTLRCSPISGHKSVSWYQQVLGQGPQFIFQYYEKEERGRGNFPDRFSARQFPNYSSELNVNALLLGDSALYLCASSLDSAAGNTIYFGEGSWLTVV.

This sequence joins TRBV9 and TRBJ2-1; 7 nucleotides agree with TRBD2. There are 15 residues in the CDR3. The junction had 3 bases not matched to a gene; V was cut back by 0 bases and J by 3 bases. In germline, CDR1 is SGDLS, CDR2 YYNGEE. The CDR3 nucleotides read TGTGCCAGCAGCGTAGCGGGCGGGAGCTACAATGAGCAGTTCTTC. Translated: CASSVAGGSYNEQFF.

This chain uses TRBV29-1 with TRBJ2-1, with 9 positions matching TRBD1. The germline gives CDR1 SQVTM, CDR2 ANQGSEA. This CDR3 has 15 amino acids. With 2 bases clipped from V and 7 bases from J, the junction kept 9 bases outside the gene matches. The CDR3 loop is CSVEPRQGGLNEQFF. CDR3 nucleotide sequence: TGCAGCGTTGAACCCAGACAGGGGGGATTGAATGAGCAGTTCTTC.

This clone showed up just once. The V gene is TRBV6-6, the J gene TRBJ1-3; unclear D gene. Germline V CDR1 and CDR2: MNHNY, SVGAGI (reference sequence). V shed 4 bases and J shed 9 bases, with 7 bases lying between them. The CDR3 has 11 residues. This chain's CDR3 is CASSSRFTIYF. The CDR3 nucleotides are TGTGCCAGCAGTTCCCGTTTCACCATATATTTT.

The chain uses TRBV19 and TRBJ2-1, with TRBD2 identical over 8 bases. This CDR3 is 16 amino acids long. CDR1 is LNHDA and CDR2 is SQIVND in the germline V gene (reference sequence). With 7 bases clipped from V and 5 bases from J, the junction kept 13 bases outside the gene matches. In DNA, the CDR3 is TGTGCCAGTACCCCCCTGGGCTTACTAGCGGACAATGAGCAGTTCTTC. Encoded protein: CASTPLGLLADNEQFF.

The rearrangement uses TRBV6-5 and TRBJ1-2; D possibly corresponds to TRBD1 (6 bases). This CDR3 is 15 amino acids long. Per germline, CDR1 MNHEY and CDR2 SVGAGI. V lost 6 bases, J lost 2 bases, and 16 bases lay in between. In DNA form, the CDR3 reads TGTGCCAGCAGCAAAGACAGGCCCTCAAACTATGGCTACACCTTC. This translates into CASSKDRPSNYGYTF.

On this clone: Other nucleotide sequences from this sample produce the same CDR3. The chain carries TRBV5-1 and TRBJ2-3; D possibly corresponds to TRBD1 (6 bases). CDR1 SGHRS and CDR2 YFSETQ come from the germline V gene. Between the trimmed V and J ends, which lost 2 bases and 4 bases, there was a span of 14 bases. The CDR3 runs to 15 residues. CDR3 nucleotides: TGCGCCAGCAGCTTCGCAGGGGTAGGCGCAGATACGCAGTATTTT. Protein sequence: CASSFAGVGADTQYF.